This entry lists 2 T cell receptor beta chains sequenced from one sample in a study of CD4+ T cells in melanoma. Sequenced by immunoSEQ multiplex PCR; TCRdb stores in-frame clones only, minus some. Here the sample spans fewer than 20,000 clones, approximately 76% being singletons. Sequencing was carried out using cells from a culture (not recorded whether cultured in vitro). These receptors all stem from a human donor with melanoma.

The genes are TRBV11-2 and TRBJ1-5; D may be TRBD1 (5 bases). Trimming removed 4 bases from V and 5 bases from J, with 15 bases in between. From germline, CDR1 is SGHAT and CDR2 FQNNGV. CDR3 size: 15 residues. The CDR3 DNA reads TGTGCCAGCAGCTCCCAGGGCGGTGGTGATCAGCCCCAGCATTTT. This codes for CASSSQGGGDQPQHF.

The chain has TRBV6-6 and TRBJ2-7; no reliable D call. Trimming stripped 2 bases from V and 2 bases from J, with 10 bases between. This CDR3 contains 14 residues. The germline V gene encodes CDR1 MNHNY and CDR2 SVGAGI (reference sequence). The CDR3 protein is CASSYGVRAYEQYF. The CDR3 coding sequence is TGTGCCAGCAGTTACGGGGTCCGCGCCTACGAGCAGTACTTC.